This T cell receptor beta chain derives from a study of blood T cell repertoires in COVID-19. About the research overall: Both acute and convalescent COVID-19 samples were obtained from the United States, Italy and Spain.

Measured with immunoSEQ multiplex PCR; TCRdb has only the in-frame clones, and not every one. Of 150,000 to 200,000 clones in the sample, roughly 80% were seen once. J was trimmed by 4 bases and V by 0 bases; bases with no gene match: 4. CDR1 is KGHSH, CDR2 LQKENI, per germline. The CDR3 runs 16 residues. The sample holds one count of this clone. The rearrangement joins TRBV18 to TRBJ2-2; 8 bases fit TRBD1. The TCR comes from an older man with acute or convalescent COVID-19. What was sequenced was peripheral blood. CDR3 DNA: TGTGCCAGCTCACCACCGACAGGGGAAAGCACCGGGGAGCTGTTTTTT. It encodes CASSPPTGESTGELFF. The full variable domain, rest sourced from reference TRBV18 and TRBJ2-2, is NAGVMQNPRHLVRRRGQEARLRCSPMKGHSHVYWYRQLPEEGLKFMVYLQKENIIDESGMPKERFSAEFPKEGPSILRIQQVVRGDSAAYFCASSPPTGESTGELFFGEGSRLTVL.